What follows are 11 T cell receptor beta chains derived from one specimen sequenced in a study of neoadjuvant anti-PD-1 for oral cavity cancer. TCRdb keeps only in-frame clones here, not all; method: immunoSEQ multiplex PCR. This table holds approximately 15,000 clones, approximately 40% found once. Time point defined: after neoadjuvant nivolumab, at surgical resection. Specimen: tumor tissue, collected after nivolumab (anti-PD-1) treatment. The source of these receptors is a person aged 35-80 years with oral cavity squamous cell carcinoma.

This clone was observed a few times. The chain joins TRBV4-3 to TRBJ2-1; no definite D call. Per the germline V gene, CDR1 is LGHNA and CDR2 is YSLEER. V lost 0 bases and J lost 8, with 11 bases in between. This CDR3 has 14 amino acids. The CDR3 here is CASSQDSDDDEQFF. CDR3 DNA sequence: TGCGCCAGCAGCCAAGACTCAGACGATGATGAGCAGTTCTTC.

CDR3 nucleotide sequence: TGTGCCAGTAGCCTCGCGGGGGGTCCATCCTACGAGCAGTACTTC. It yields the protein CASSLAGGPSYEQYF. This chain links TRBV19 with TRBJ2-7; 8 bases are shared with TRBD2. Trimming cost V 6 bases and J 1 base; bases outside gene matches: 8. Germline V gene data show CDR1 as LNHDA and CDR2 as SQIVND (reference sequence). The CDR3 is made up of 15 amino acids.

The chain joins TRBV7-9 to TRBJ2-7; D could derive from TRBD1 or TRBD2 (5 bases each). Germline V lookup: CDR1 SEHNR, CDR2 FQNEAQ (reference sequence). This CDR3 has 15 amino acids. V lost 4 bases to trimming and J lost 1 base, with 14 bases between them. The chain's CDR3 is CASSSPGTRSYEQYF. Written as DNA, the CDR3 is TGTGCCAGCAGCTCCCCCGGGACGCGGTCCTACGAGCAGTACTTC.

This clone was counted only a few times. This chain uses TRBV19 with TRBJ1-1, with D possibly being TRBD1 (6 bases). The CDR3 is 13 residues long. The germline V and J ends were trimmed by 8 bases and 4 bases, with 14 bases remaining between them. Germline CDR1 LNHDA, CDR2 SQIVND (reference sequence). The DNA for the CDR3 is TGTGCCAGTCGAAACCAGGGGAGCACTGAAGCTTTCTTT. Translating it yields CASRNQGSTEAFF.

In this sample, this clone turned up a few times. J is TRBJ2-5 and V is TRBV6-6; 10 bases align to TRBD1. Per germline, CDR1 MNHNY and CDR2 SVGAGI (reference sequence). The CDR3 is 15 amino acids. With V trimmed by 10 bases and J by 5 bases, 13 bases remained unmatched. CDR3 sequence: CAIQLWDRGSETQYF. The CDR3 nucleotides are TGTGCCATTCAACTTTGGGACAGGGGATCGGAGACCCAGTACTTC.

As DNA, the CDR3 is TGCGCCAGCAGCTTGGGACCAGGACGGGGTTACGGGGCCAACGTCCTGACTTTC. Protein: CASSLGPGRGYGANVLTF. This chain uses TRBV5-1 with TRBJ2-6, with D possibly matching TRBD2 (5 bases). The V gene's germline CDR1 is SGHRS and CDR2 YFSETQ. CDR3 length equals 18 residues. Deletions cut 0 bases from V and 4 bases from J, with 17 bases between.

This chain uses TRBV4-2 with TRBJ1-3; weak D call: TRBD1 (5 bases). Germline CDR1 reads LGHNA; CDR2 reads YNFKEQ. The CDR3 covers 18 residues. Trimming cost V 3 bases and J 6 bases, with 24 bases left between them. CDR3 residues: CASSQQGGLGGEVNTIYF. CDR3 nucleotide sequence: TGTGCCAGCAGCCAGCAGGGAGGCCTAGGAGGGGAGGTAAACACCATATATTTT.

This clone has just a few counts. The chain couples TRBV5-1 to TRBJ1-2; D unresolved. V was pared by 0 bases and J by 0 bases, with 3 bases between. Germline lookup yields CDR1 SGHRS and CDR2 YFSETQ. The CDR3 has 13 residues. DNA for the CDR3: TGCGCCAGCAGCTTGGCAACTAACTATGGCTACACCTTC. Encoded protein: CASSLATNYGYTF.

This sequence joins TRBV19 and TRBJ2-7, with D perhaps matching TRBD2 (5 bases). There are 13 residues in the CDR3. Germline V CDR1 and CDR2: LNHDA, SQIVND (reference sequence). Trimming cost V 0 bases and J 3 bases, with 6 bases left between them. CDR3 nucleotide sequence: TGTGCCAGTAGTATAGAAGGGAGCTACGAGCAGTACTTC. Translation: CASSIEGSYEQYF.

By share of the sample, this clone is medium-sized (0.01 to 0.1%). CDR3 residues: CASSSRGPYEQYF. The CDR3 DNA reads TGTGCCAGCAGTTCCCGAGGTCCCTACGAGCAGTACTTC. The chain is built from TRBV28 and TRBJ2-7, with no clear D. With 4 bases removed from V and 2 bases from J, the gap between germline ends came to 9 bases. In germline, CDR1 is MDHEN, CDR2 SYDVKM. This CDR3 is 13 amino acids long. Looking up the rest from reference TRBV28 and TRBJ2-7 gives the full variable domain: DVKVTQSSRYLVKRTGEKVFLECVQDMDHENMFWYRQDPGLGLRLIYFSYDVKMKEKGDIPEGYSVSREKKERFSLILESASTNQTSMYLCASSSRGPYEQYFGPGTRLTVT.

This clone was seen at least ten times. The chain joins TRBV6-5 to TRBJ1-5; D call uncertain. The CDR3 totals 13 residues. Germline CDR1 is MNHEY and CDR2 is SVGAGI. V shed 0 bases and J shed 5 bases, with 5 bases lying between them. The CDR3 here is CASSYSMHQPQHF. The CDR3 DNA follows: TGTGCCAGCAGTTACTCGATGCATCAGCCCCAGCATTTT.